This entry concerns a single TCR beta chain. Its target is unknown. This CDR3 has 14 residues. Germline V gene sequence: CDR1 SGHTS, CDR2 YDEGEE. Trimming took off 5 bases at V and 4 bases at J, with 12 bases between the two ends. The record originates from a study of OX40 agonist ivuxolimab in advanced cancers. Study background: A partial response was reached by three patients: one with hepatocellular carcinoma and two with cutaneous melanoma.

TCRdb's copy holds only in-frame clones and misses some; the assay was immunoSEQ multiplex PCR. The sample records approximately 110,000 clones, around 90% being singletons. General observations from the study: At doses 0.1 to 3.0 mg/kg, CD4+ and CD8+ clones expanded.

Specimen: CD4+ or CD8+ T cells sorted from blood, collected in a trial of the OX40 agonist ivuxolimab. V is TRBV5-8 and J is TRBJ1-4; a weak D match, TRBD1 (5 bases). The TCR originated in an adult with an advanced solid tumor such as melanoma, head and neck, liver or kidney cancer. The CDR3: CASRFDRYNEKLFF. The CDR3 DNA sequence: TGTGCCAGCAGATTTGACAGATATAATGAAAAACTGTTTTTT. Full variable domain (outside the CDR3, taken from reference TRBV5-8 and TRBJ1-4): EAGVTQSPTHLIKTRGQQATLRCSPISGHTSVYWYQQALGLGLQFLLWYDEGEERNRGNFPPRFSGRQFPNYSSELNVNALELEDSALYLCASRFDRYNEKLFFGSGTQLSVL.